This TCR beta chain was observed in a study of shared clonotypes between healthy human individuals (dated by TCRdb to the early 2020s). Background for the entire study: The cohort comprised two women and a few men aged 18 to 49 years. Leukapheresis yielded between about 0.9 and 10 billion PBMCs per donor. To estimate repertoire size and how much clonotypes are shared between individuals, the study performed deep sequencing of blood TCR repertoires from 4 to 6 healthy adults. To increase sequencing depth and limit assay-specific biases, different laboratories used diverse techniques to prepare libraries and sequence TCR repertoires. For each donor, CD4 naive and CD4 memory were each run on three plates, CD8 naive on two plates, and CD8 memory on one plate.

Using the deep immunoSEQ assay, TCR CDR3 regions were amplified from genomic DNA by multiplex PCR. Genomic DNA extracted from each cell subset was distributed evenly over all wells of several immunoSEQ 96-well plates, and each plate served as one replicate. For sorted subsets, each replicate PCR was loaded with 200 ng genomic DNA, equivalent to approximately 33,000 T cell genomes. The purified libraries were quantified using a Qubit 3.0 fluorometer, sized with a Bioanalyzer 2100, and then quantified again using the KAPA Library Quantification kit. Each immunoSEQ 96-well plate was sequenced on its own single-read 150-cycle Illumina NextSeq 550 flow cell. In the authors' own workflow: Because the immunoSEQ output included only junctional sequences and no quality scores, the filtering could not be the same as the filtering used for full-length reads. Sequences were annotated with PyIR, a Python wrapper for IgBLAST v1.9, using IMGT germline references to assign V/J genes and CDR3. Reads with weak V/J assignments (E-value above 1e-6), missing CDR3, stop codons, out-of-frame junctions, or ambiguous translated residues were removed. V3J clonotypes were defined as sequences sharing an identical inferred V gene, J gene, and CDR3 amino acid sequence. The percentage overlap between two repertoires was calculated by dividing the number of shared unique clonotypes by the size of the smaller repertoire. Three approaches were used to assess repertoire richness: RTK rarefaction, the Chao1 estimator, and Recon v2.1 estimates of unobserved clonotypes. Generation probabilities for all TCRbeta clonotypes obtained by the gDNA method from a handful of donors were computed using OLGA. The table comes from immuneACCESS by way of TCRdb, which keeps in-frame sequences with V and J called. Part of the clones is missing from these tables; in studies checked, under half for an unresolved V gene and the rest for unknown reasons. V and J calls and clone size follow that table, whereas D and trimming were derived from the DNA. This sample comprises more than 550,000 clones, around 92% of them detected only once. Of the sample, roughly 24% is held by the ten largest clones.

CD8 naive samples consisted of CD45RO-negative cells that were positively selected for CCR7, yielding a CD45RA+CCR7+ population without TemRA cells. Healthy HIV-negative adults with no recently reported acute infections or vaccinations were included as donors. All donors were Caucasian adults living in Nashville, Tennessee, USA. Blood was obtained by leukapheresis, after which PBMCs were separated by Ficoll-Histopaque density gradient centrifugation and cryopreserved in liquid nitrogen vapor phase. Analytical flow cytometry was used to check the purity and quantity of every magnetically sorted T cell population. Genomic DNA was isolated from every sorted fraction and measured by UV absorbance on a Nanodrop 2000c. About this clone itself: It lacks a known antigen. No base quality information exists; no much larger clone differs at one position. Other DNA sequences in the same sample also yield this CDR3.

Overall results and qualifications from the work: The genetic and exposure-history diversity represented was limited by the small number of donors. Sampling was limited to blood, and TCR repertoires in tissue likely differ from TCR repertoires in blood. Pairwise subsampling indicated that sequencing depth was expected to affect the degree of clonotype sharing among donors. Larger estimated clonotype richness was generally found for naive subsets than for memory subsets. Sharing across a few donors was observed for around 5% of naive CD4, over 3% of naive CD8, around 2.5% of memory CD4, and over 0.3% of memory CD8 clonotypes. Incomplete sequencing was indicated by rarefaction of sorted-subset datasets, despite the large sequencing depth. Clonotypes shared by all four sorted-subset donors showed higher generation probabilities than non-shared clonotypes.

The source material was naive CD8+ T cells sorted from blood. This sample's cell subset or site label indicates: CD45RA+CCR7+. This clonotype was obtained from a man aged 25 to 45 in good health.

This receptor has the CDR3 CASSSPTYEQYF. The nucleotides read TGTGCCAGCAGTTCTCCCACATACGAGCAGTACTTC. Recombination joined TRBV28 with TRBJ2-7; the D segment cannot be called with confidence. V is shortened by 4 bases, J by 4 bases, and the region joining them spans 8 bases. CDR1 MDHEN and CDR2 SYDVKM are derived from the germline V gene. The CDR3 sequence holds 12 residues, the cysteine and phenylalanine included. The only DNA kept is the CDR3, 36 bases in frame from the first base.